This paragraph covers one T cell receptor (beta chain) sequence. This sample was taken from a study of blood T cell repertoires in COVID-19. How the authors handled the data: Nucleated cell number was recorded as an estimate derived from reference gene primer amplification. Libraries were prepared by immunoSEQ multiplex PCR; TCRdb keeps only in-frame clonotypes and omits some of them. V and J calls and clone size come straight from that table; D and trimming were deduced from the DNA. The sample yields 300,000 or so clones, approximately 86% seen once. This receptor was taken from a man in his sixties or seventies with acute or convalescent COVID-19. Sample: peripheral blood.

CDR3 protein: CASSLAYRGEQYF. DNA for the CDR3: TGTGCCAGCAGCTTAGCGTATAGGGGCGAGCAGTACTTC. The chain uses TRBV7-2 and TRBJ2-7; D is perhaps TRBD1 (5 bases). The CDR3 extends over 13 amino acids. V gave up 0 bases and J gave up 6 bases, with 9 bases separating them. Per germline, CDR1 SGHTA and CDR2 FQGNSA.